The 19 T cell receptor beta chains listed next were all sequenced from one sample in a study of cytomegalovirus exposure and HLA in healthy donors. The PCR made use of 60 Vbeta and 13 Jbeta primers. The repertoire was sequenced with immunoSEQ multiplex PCR; TCRdb's copy has only in-frame clones and lacks some. The data contain about 150,000 clones, roughly 10% of them singletons. The sequencing input was PBMCs. These receptor sequences come from a man between 45 and 60 years old in good health and CMV-seronegative.

This clone was detected a few times. The J gene is TRBJ1-2, the V gene TRBV6-5; 8 bases fit TRBD1. The CDR3 loop spans 13 amino acids. The J segment lost 4 bases and the V segment lost 6 bases, leaving 4 bases of the junction unmatched. CDR1 and CDR2 (germline): MNHEY, SVGAGI. The CDR3 loop is CASRKGQVYGYTF. As DNA, the CDR3 is TGTGCCAGCAGGAAGGGACAGGTCTATGGCTACACCTTC.

The rearrangement joins TRBV28 to TRBJ2-7, with TRBD1 matching over 10 bases. V dropped 8 bases and J dropped 2; count of bases not matched to a gene: 6. CDR3 size: 14 residues. CDR1 is MDHEN and CDR2 is SYDVKM in the germline V gene. CDR3 region: CASVNGQGAYEQYF. The CDR3 DNA reads TGTGCCAGCGTGAACGGACAGGGGGCCTACGAGCAGTACTTC.

The CDR3 spells CASSRQGAISDTQYF. The CDR3 DNA reads as TGCGCCAGCAGCCGACAGGGGGCGATTTCAGATACGCAGTATTTT. The chain links TRBV4-1 to TRBJ2-3, with 10 bases identical to TRBD1. The CDR3 spans 15 residues. Per germline, CDR1 MGHRA and CDR2 YSYEKL. The J segment lost 4 bases and the V segment lost 4 bases, leaving 5 bases of the junction unmatched.

The chain is built from TRBV6-5 and TRBJ1-2, with D maybe TRBD1 (6 bases). The CDR3 is made up of 13 amino acids. Trimming cost V 2 bases and J 4 bases, with 8 bases left between them. CDR1 is MNHEY and CDR2 is SVGAGI in the germline V gene. CDR3 residues: CASSYVGGYGYTF. The CDR3 nucleotides read TGTGCCAGCAGTTACGTAGGGGGCTATGGCTACACCTTC.

The rearrangement uses TRBV11-2 and TRBJ2-7; weak D call: TRBD1 (6 bases). Germline V gives CDR1 SGHAT, CDR2 FQNNGV. V shed 5 bases and J shed 6 bases, with 11 bases lying between them. This CDR3 has 12 residues. CDR3 bases: TGTGCCAGCAGCCCCCGAGGGGGCGAGCAGTACTTC. It is translated as CASSPRGGEQYF.

The chain carries TRBV4-2 and TRBJ2-5, with a weak D call TRBD2 (6 bases). Trimming took 4 bases from V and 3 from J, leaving 12 bases between them. Germline V gene sequence: CDR1 LGHNA, CDR2 YNFKEQ. CDR3 length: 14 amino acids. CDR3 nucleotides: TGTGCCAGCAGCCCCGGGGGTAGGGAAGAGACCCAGTACTTC. This codes for CASSPGGREETQYF.

The chain carries TRBV6-5 and TRBJ1-5; tentatively, D is TRBD1 (5 bases). There are 13 residues in the CDR3. Per the germline V gene, CDR1 is MNHEY and CDR2 is SVGAGI. V was shortened by 7 bases and J by 6 bases, with 13 bases between the two germline ends. The CDR3 region is CASTRSQGQPQHF. CDR3 bases: TGTGCCAGCACCCGAAGTCAGGGTCAGCCCCAGCATTTT.

In its sample, this clone was seen once. The genes are TRBV19 and TRBJ2-1; 9 bases map to TRBD1. The length of the CDR3 is 15 residues. Germline V gene data show CDR1 as LNHDA and CDR2 as SQIVND (reference sequence). The V segment lost 6 bases and the J segment 7 bases; nucleotides outside the gene matches: 10. CDR3 residues: CASRSPRTGVNEQFF. In DNA, the CDR3 is TGTGCCAGTAGATCCCCCCGGACAGGGGTAAATGAGCAGTTCTTC.

The V and J genes are TRBV9 and TRBJ2-5, with 7 bases lining up with TRBD2. With 0 bases clipped from V and 0 bases from J, the junction kept 5 bases outside the gene matches. Looked up from germline, CDR1 is SGDLS and CDR2 is YYNGEE. The CDR3 is made up of 16 amino acids. CDR3 loop: CASSVEWRGNQETQYF. The CDR3 nucleotides are TGTGCCAGCAGCGTAGAATGGCGGGGGAACCAAGAGACCCAGTACTTC.

This clone showed up just a few times. The chain carries TRBV10-3 and TRBJ1-6, with no clear D. Looked up from germline, CDR1 is ENHRY and CDR2 is SYGVKD. V dropped 0 bases and J dropped 13 bases, with 16 bases sitting between them. The CDR3 has 15 residues. In DNA, the CDR3 is TGTGCCATCAGTGAGTCAGATGGAGCCGCTGCGCCCCTCCACTTT. It is translated as CAISESDGAAAPLHF.

The V gene is TRBV28, the J gene TRBJ2-3, with TRBD2 matching 8 bases. This CDR3 comprises 19 residues. J was trimmed by 2 bases and V by 8 bases; bases with no gene match: 21. In germline, CDR1 is MDHEN, CDR2 SYDVKM. The CDR3 sequence is CASPPGHRASGRVTDTQYF. Written as DNA, the CDR3 is TGTGCCAGCCCGCCCGGACATAGGGCTAGCGGGCGCGTCACAGATACGCAGTATTTT.

The genes are TRBV7-9 and TRBJ1-1; D is uncertain. CDR3 length: 14 residues. Germline V gene sequence: CDR1 SEHNR, CDR2 FQNEAQ (reference sequence). V lost 3 bases and J 3 bases, leaving 11 bases between the germline ends. The DNA of the CDR3 is TGTGCCAGCAGCTTTGGGATGGAGGACACTGAAGCTTTCTTT. Translation: CASSFGMEDTEAFF.

This clone was seen more than once but under ten times. The rearrangement joins TRBV27 to TRBJ2-7; 7 bases fit TRBD1. The CDR3 has 14 residues. The germline V gene has CDR1 MNHEY and CDR2 SMNVEV (reference sequence). Losses at the gene ends were 5 bases for V and 5 bases for J; bases not matched to a gene: 9. The CDR3 here is CASSPTGWYDEQYF. CDR3 coding DNA: TGTGCCAGCAGTCCGACAGGGTGGTATGACGAGCAGTACTTC.

This rearrangement joins TRBV6-1 to TRBJ2-7, with 10 bases lining up with TRBD2. The V segment lost 5 bases and the J segment 0 bases; nucleotides outside the gene matches: 4. The CDR3 sequence is 15 residues long. Germline CDR1 MNHNS, CDR2 SASEGT. The CDR3 sequence is CASSQTSGFSYEQYF. The CDR3 DNA reads as TGTGCCAGCAGTCAGACTAGCGGGTTCTCCTACGAGCAGTACTTC.

This clone has only a few counts. The genes are TRBV5-1 and TRBJ2-7; the match to TRBD2 covers 9 bases. This CDR3 has 15 residues. The V gene's germline CDR1 is SGHRS and CDR2 YFSETQ. The V gene end was trimmed by 4 bases and the J gene end by 3 bases; junction bases not matched to a gene: 8. The CDR3 sequence is CASSKGTSLVYEQYF. The CDR3 DNA is TGCGCCAGCAGCAAAGGGACTAGCTTAGTCTACGAGCAGTACTTC.

The CDR3, as DNA: TGTGCCAGCAGCGTAATAGCGGGGAGCACAGATACGCAGTATTTT. Translation: CASSVIAGSTDTQYF. This chain joins TRBV9 and TRBJ2-3; 8 positions match TRBD2. CDR1 is SGDLS, CDR2 YYNGEE, per germline. This CDR3 contains 15 residues. With V trimmed by 1 base and J by 0 bases, 1 base remained unmatched.

V usage is TRBV5-1 and J usage is TRBJ2-5; the D gene is possibly TRBD1 (6 bases). Germline V gene data show CDR1 as SGHRS and CDR2 as YFSETQ. V was cut by 0 bases and J by 1 base, with 10 bases left in between. The CDR3 totals 15 residues. CDR3: CASSLAWGLQETQYF. For the CDR3, the DNA is TGCGCCAGCAGCTTGGCCTGGGGGCTCCAAGAGACCCAGTACTTC.

This clone was seen a handful of times. This chain's CDR3 is CASTEGQGVAYEQYF. In DNA form, the CDR3 reads TGTGCCAGCACCGAGGGACAGGGGGTAGCCTACGAGCAGTACTTC. The rearrangement uses TRBV21-1 and TRBJ2-7; TRBD1 is the table's D call and was not checked against the DNA. TRBV21-1 is annotated as a pseudogene. The length of the CDR3 is 15 residues.

The rearrangement uses TRBV19 and TRBJ1-2; D is possibly TRBD1 (5 bases). V was clipped by 3 bases and J by 0 bases, with 11 bases between them. CDR3 size: 15 residues. CDR1 and CDR2 from the germline V gene are LNHDA and SQIVND (reference sequence). The CDR3 region has the DNA TGTGCCAGTAGTATCCCTCAGACAGCTAACTATGGCTACACCTTC. This translates into CASSIPQTANYGYTF.